These T cell receptor beta chains were read from a single sample in a study of regulatory T cells in long-lasting Graves disease. TCRdb itself ran the multiplex PCR reads through MiXCR, one entry per CDR3 protein. The sample holds about 320,000 distinct CDR3 sequences, 15% to 20% seen once. The sample consisted of peripheral blood mononuclear cells (PBMCs), taken at new diagnosis, from a patient treated with antithyroid drugs. The origin of the receptors is a female donor with Graves disease. Each CDR3 is given with its conserved first and last residue. A D gene is named only where the DNA matches it firmly. Only some rows state a clone size, as once, few, many or a class for expanded clones.

j_gene,abundance,d_gene,v_gene,CDR3nt,CDR3aa
TRBJ2-3,many,TRBD1,TRBV11-3,TGTGCCAGCAGCTTAACGACAGGGGTTTATCAAGATACGCAGTATTTT,CASSLTTGVYQDTQYF
TRBJ2-1,many,-,TRBV12-5,TGTGCTAGTGGTCGAGACTCCTACAATGAGCAGTTCTTC,CASGRDSYNEQFF
TRBJ2-1,-,-,TRBV7-3,TGTGCCAGCAGCTTATTGTCTACCAGCTACAATGAGCAGTTCTTC,CASSLLSTSYNEQFF
TRBJ2-1,many,-,TRBV15,TGTGCCACCAGCAGGGAGTGGGGGGATTTGGAGCAGTTCTTC,CATSREWGDLEQFF
TRBJ2-5,few,-,TRBV7-8,TGTGCCAGCAGCAACCGGGACTCGCCACTGGGAGAGACCCAGTACTTC,CASSNRDSPLGETQYF
TRBJ1-1,many,-,TRBV12-3/TRBV12-4,TGTGCCAGCGCTGGGGCCCAGCTTTCAGGGAGGGCTGAAGCTTTCTTT,CASAGAQLSGRAEAFF
TRBJ2-2,few,-,TRBV5-5,TGTGCCAGCAGCTTGGTACAGATCCCAGGGAACACCGGGGAGCTGTTTTTT,CASSLVQIPGNTGELFF
TRBJ2-3,many,-,TRBV12-3/TRBV12-4,TGTGCCAGCAGCCTGGGAAAAGATACGCAGTATTTT,CASSLGKDTQYF
TRBJ1-1,-,-,TRBV7-9,TGTGCCAGCAGCTTAGGGGGGTTGGGCTACAACGCTGAAGCTTTCTTT,CASSLGGLGYNAEAFF
TRBJ2-3,many,TRBD2,TRBV10-1,TGCGCCAGCAGTGGTACTAGCGGGGGCTATACGCAGTATTTT,CASSGTSGGYTQYF
TRBJ1-5,many,-,TRBV6-5,TGTGCCAGCAGTTACTCGGGCAGGGATGATCAGCCCCAGCATTTT,CASSYSGRDDQPQHF
TRBJ1-1,many,-,TRBV6-1,TGTGCCAGCGGGTTTATAGGCGACACTGAAGCTTTCTTT,CASGFIGDTEAFF
TRBJ1-3,few,-,TRBV5-4,TGTGCCAGCACCTTCAAAGGGGTAACCTCTGGAAACACCATATATTTT,CASTFKGVTSGNTIYF
TRBJ1-1,many,-,TRBV27,TGTGCCAGCAGTTTAATCGGTTTGGACACTGAAGCTTTCTTT,CASSLIGLDTEAFF
TRBJ2-7,-,-,TRBV7-2,TGTGCCAGCAGTTTTATAGCCTACGAGCAGTACTTC,CASSFIAYEQYF
TRBJ1-3,many,-,TRBV7-2,TGTGCCAGCAGCTTAGGCTCCACTGGAAACACCATATATTTT,CASSLGSTGNTIYF
TRBJ1-1,many,TRBD1,TRBV15,TGTGCCACCAGCAGAGTACCAGCAGGGGGCCAAGCTGAAGCTTTCTTT,CATSRVPAGGQAEAFF
TRBJ2-1,few,-,TRBV14,TGTGCCAGCAGCCAAGACCGTAGCGGCAGTAAGTACAATGAGCAGTTCTTC,CASSQDRSGSKYNEQFF
TRBJ2-3,-,-,TRBV20-1,TGCAGTGCTAGAGATCTTGGCAGGTCCACAGATACGCAGTATTTT,CSARDLGRSTDTQYF
TRBJ1-1,-,TRBD1,TRBV7-6,TGTGCCAGCAGCCCGGGACAGGCGGCTGAAGCTTTCTTT,CASSPGQAAEAFF
TRBJ2-1,many,-,TRBV2,TGTGCCAGCAGGGAACCTAGGAATGAGCAGTTCTTC,CASREPRNEQFF
TRBJ2-1,many,-,TRBV12-3/TRBV12-4,TGTGCCAGCAGTTTAGCTTCTAGAAAGCACAACAATGAGCAGTTCTTC,CASSLASRKHNNEQFF
TRBJ1-2,many,-,TRBV11-2,TGTGCCAGCAGCTTGGGGGGGCGGGTTGTGGACTACACCTTC,CASSLGGRVVDYTF
TRBJ2-2,many,-,TRBV11-2,TGTGCCAACAGCAAATTCTCAGGGGGAGGAACCGGGGAGCTGTTTTTT,CANSKFSGGGTGELFF
TRBJ2-5,-,-,TRBV12-3/TRBV12-4,TGTGCCAGCAGTTACGAACAGGGAACAGAGACCCAGTACTTC,CASSYEQGTETQYF
TRBJ2-5,many,-,TRBV7-9,TGTGCCAGCAGCTTATTCGGAGAGACCCAGTACTTC,CASSLFGETQYF
TRBJ1-6,-,TRBD1,TRBV9,TGTGCCAGCAGCGTAGAAATTGGACAGGGGGCATCTTCACCCCTCCAGTTT,CASSVEIGQGASSPLQF
TRBJ2-7,few,TRBD2,TRBV6-1,TGTGCCAGCAGTCCCCTAGCGGGAGAACCCCAAGAGCAGTACTTC,CASSPLAGEPQEQYF
TRBJ1-2,many,-,TRBV11-2,TGTGCCAGCAGCTCACTCAGACAGTCCTATGGCTACACCTTC,CASSSLRQSYGYTF
TRBJ2-1,-,-,TRBV10-2,TGCGCCAGCAAAGGGGGGCGAAGCTCCTACAATAAGCAGTTCTTC,CASKGGRSSYNKQFF
TRBJ2-5,many,TRBD2,TRBV12-3/TRBV12-4,TGTGCCAGCAGCCGACTAGCGGGAGAATCTGAGACCCAGTACTTC,CASSRLAGESETQYF
TRBJ1-1,many,-,TRBV11-2,TGTGCCAGCAGCTTAGAACCGAGGAACACTGAAGCTTTCTTT,CASSLEPRNTEAFF
TRBJ2-5,-,-,TRBV28,TGTGCCAGCAGTTTACTGCAGAATCTAGAGACCCAGTACTTC,CASSLLQNLETQYF
TRBJ2-2,many,TRBD2,TRBV24-1,TGTGCCACCAGTGATTACAGCGGGAGTAGGTCCGGGGAGCTGTTTTTT,CATSDYSGSRSGELFF
TRBJ2-3,-,TRBD2,TRBV11-2,TGTGCCAGCAGCTTCCTAGCGGGAGGGAATCAGGCTACGCAGTATTTT,CASSFLAGGNQATQYF
TRBJ2-5,-,TRBD1,TRBV2,TGTGCCAGCAGTAACTGGACCGGGACAGGGTCAGGGGAGACCCAGTACTTC,CASSNWTGTGSGETQYF
TRBJ2-1,many,TRBD2,TRBV11-3,TGTGCCAGCAGCGCCGGACTAGCGTTCTACAATGAGCAGTTCTTC,CASSAGLAFYNEQFF
TRBJ2-3,many,-,TRBV12-3/TRBV12-4,TGTGCCAGCCGCTACATAAACACAGATACGCAGTATTTT,CASRYINTDTQYF
TRBJ2-3,once,TRBD1,TRBV7-9,TGTGCCAGCAGCCCAACTACGAACAGGGGAAAAGGTAGCCCAGATATGCAGTATTTT,CASSPTTNRGKGSPDMQYF
TRBJ2-2,-,TRBD2,TRBV18,TGTGCCAACTCACCATCACTTCTCGCGGGAGTAAATGAGGCCGGGGAGCTGTTTTTT,CANSPSLLAGVNEAGELFF
TRBJ2-7,many,TRBD1,TRBV10-3,TGTGCCATCAGTGAGGCCCTACAGGGGACGGAGCAGTACTTC,CAISEALQGTEQYF
TRBJ2-5,-,-,TRBV12-3/TRBV12-4,TGTGCCAGCAGTCGCAGGTCTGGAGAGACCCAGTACTTC,CASSRRSGETQYF
TRBJ1-6,many,-,TRBV10-3,TGTGCCATCAGTGGGGCCTCCTATAATTCACCCCTCCACTTT,CAISGASYNSPLHF
TRBJ2-7,many,TRBD2,TRBV27,TGTGCCAGCACCTCTAGCGGGAGCTCCTACGAGCAGTACTTC,CASTSSGSSYEQYF
TRBJ2-7,-,TRBD1,TRBV28,TGTGCCAGCAGCTTGATAGGGGGCAACTACGAGCAGTACTTC,CASSLIGGNYEQYF
TRBJ2-2,many,-,TRBV20-1,TGCAGTGCTAGGAGGGAAAGACTCCCTAACACCGGGGAGCTGTTTTTT,CSARRERLPNTGELFF
TRBJ1-3,-,TRBD1,TRBV5-5,TGTGCCAGCAGCCGCCTAGGGGGCGCGTCGGACACCATATATTTT,CASSRLGGASDTIYF
TRBJ2-1,-,-,TRBV6-2/TRBV6-3,TGTGCCAGCAGTTCAGGGGGGGGACGCTCCTACAATGAGCAGTTCTTC,CASSSGGGRSYNEQFF
TRBJ2-7,many,TRBD2,TRBV12-3/TRBV12-4,TGTGCCAGCAGGGGTGTGGGACTAGCTTCCTACGAGCAGTACTTC,CASRGVGLASYEQYF
TRBJ2-7,-,-,TRBV7-8,TGTGCCAGCAGCTTAAGCTTTAGGATCACAGCGGGCGAGCAGTACTTC,CASSLSFRITAGEQYF
TRBJ2-5,many,-,TRBV12-3/TRBV12-4,TGTGCCAGCAGTTTAAGGCTGCCGGCAACTACTCCAGAATGGACCCAGTACTTC,CASSLRLPATTPEWTQYF
TRBJ2-1,many,TRBD2,TRBV29-1,TGCAGCGTTGCCGGGACTACCTACAATGAGCAGTTCTTC,CSVAGTTYNEQFF
TRBJ2-5,few,-,TRBV6-1,TGTGCCAGCTCTAACCTGGGGGATCCGGAGACCCAGTACTTC,CASSNLGDPETQYF
TRBJ2-3,-,TRBD2,TRBV29-1,TGCAGCGTCTCCTTGCAGGGCGGGGGAACCGATACGCAGTATTTT,CSVSLQGGGTDTQYF
TRBJ2-7,-,TRBD2,TRBV2,TGTGCCACCATCAAGGGCGTAACTAGCGGGAGTACCTCCTACGAGCAGTACTTC,CATIKGVTSGSTSYEQYF
TRBJ1-3,many,-,TRBV27,TGTGCCAGCAGATACCAGGGGTCCTCTGGAAACACCATATATTTT,CASRYQGSSGNTIYF